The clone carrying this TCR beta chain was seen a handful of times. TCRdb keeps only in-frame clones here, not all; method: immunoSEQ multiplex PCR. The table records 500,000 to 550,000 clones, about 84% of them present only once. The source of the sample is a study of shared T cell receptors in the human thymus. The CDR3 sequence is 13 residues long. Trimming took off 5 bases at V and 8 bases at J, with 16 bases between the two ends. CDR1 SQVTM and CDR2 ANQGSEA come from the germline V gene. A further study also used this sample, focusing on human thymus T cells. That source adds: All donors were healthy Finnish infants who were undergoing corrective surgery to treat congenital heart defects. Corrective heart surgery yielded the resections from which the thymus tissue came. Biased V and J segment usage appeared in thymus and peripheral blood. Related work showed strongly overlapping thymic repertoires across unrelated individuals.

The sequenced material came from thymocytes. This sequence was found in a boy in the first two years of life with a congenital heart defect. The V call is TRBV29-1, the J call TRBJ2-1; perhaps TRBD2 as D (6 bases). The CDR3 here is CSVPGLPSDEQFF. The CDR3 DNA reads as TGCAGCGTTCCGGGACTTCCGTCCGATGAGCAGTTCTTC.